This TCR beta chain was retrieved from a study of blood T cell repertoires in COVID-19. Overall study: The United States, Italy and Spain supplied acute and convalescent COVID-19 samples. T cells, B-cell-depleted T cells, or PBMCs supplied cDNA or gDNA.

Original processing notes: Nucleated cell counts were estimated from reference gene primer amplification. Here immunoSEQ multiplex PCR was the method, and the copy in TCRdb shows in-frame clones only, minus some. V and J calls and clone size follow that table, whereas D and trimming were derived from the DNA. The data hold around 170,000 clones, with roughly nine tenths observed a single time. CDR1 is KGHDR, CDR2 SFDVKD, per germline. The CDR3 has 15 residues. V trimming: 9 bases; J trimming: 6 bases; junction bases outside the gene matches: 12. This rearrangement joins TRBV24-1 to TRBJ2-3; 9 bases agree with TRBD2. The material sequenced was peripheral blood. This receptor was taken from a man aged 55 to 70 with acute or convalescent COVID-19. The CDR3 region has the DNA TGTGCCACCGCTGGCCCCGGGACTAGCATTGATACGCAGTATTTT. Its protein product is CATAGPGTSIDTQYF.